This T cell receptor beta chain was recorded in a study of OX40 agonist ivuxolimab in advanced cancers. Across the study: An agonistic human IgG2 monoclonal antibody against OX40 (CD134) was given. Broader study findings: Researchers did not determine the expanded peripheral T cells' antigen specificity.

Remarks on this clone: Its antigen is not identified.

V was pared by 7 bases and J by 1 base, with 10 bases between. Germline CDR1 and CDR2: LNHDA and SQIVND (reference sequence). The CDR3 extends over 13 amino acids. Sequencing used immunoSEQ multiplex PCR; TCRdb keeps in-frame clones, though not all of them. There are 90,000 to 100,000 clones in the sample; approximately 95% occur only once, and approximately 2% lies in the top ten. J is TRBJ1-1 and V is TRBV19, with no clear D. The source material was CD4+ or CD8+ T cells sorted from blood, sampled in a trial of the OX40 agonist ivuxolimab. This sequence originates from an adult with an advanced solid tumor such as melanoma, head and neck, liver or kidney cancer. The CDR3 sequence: CASIPPRNTEAFF. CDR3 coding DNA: TGTGCCAGTATCCCCCCGAGGAACACTGAAGCTTTCTTT.